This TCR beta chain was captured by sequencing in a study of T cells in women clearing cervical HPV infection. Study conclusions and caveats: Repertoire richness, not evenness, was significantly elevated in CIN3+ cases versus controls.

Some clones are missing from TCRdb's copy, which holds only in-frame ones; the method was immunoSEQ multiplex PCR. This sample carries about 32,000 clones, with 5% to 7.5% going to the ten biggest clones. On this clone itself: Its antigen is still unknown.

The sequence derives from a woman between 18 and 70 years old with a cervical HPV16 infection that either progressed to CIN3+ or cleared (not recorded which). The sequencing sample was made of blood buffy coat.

CDR3 amino acids: CASSRSAEETQYF. Incomplete CDR3 DNA: TGCGCCAGCAGTCGTTCAGCGGAAGAGACC. The chain is built from TRBV23-1 and TRBJ2-5; a weak D match, TRBD2 (5 bases). Read coverage stops 3 residues before the CDR3 terminus; the germline J gene supplies the remainder. TRBV23-1 is an ORF; its function is uncertain. This CDR3 has 13 amino acids. The V end was cut by 4 bases, the J end by 3 bases, with 9 bases between.